This T cell receptor beta chain was sequenced for a study of blood T cells in healthy people across ages. Study in general: With template switching, about one barcoded beta molecule was captured per two T cells.

Study-level points and caveats: Samples with more naive T cells showed higher observed beta diversity. Diversity figures based on one million T cells were deemed too low.

About this clonotype itself: Its antigen is not identified.

The second PCR ran roughly 6 to 11 cycles with a sample-barcoded 5' primer and J-beta primers. Every single cDNA molecule received a tag from a template-switch adaptor with 12 random nucleotides. TCRdb fed the 5' RACE reads into MiXCR, producing one record per CDR3 protein. This table holds 1.5 million or so distinct CDR3 sequences, approximately 39% found once. Trimming shortened V by 1 base and J by 6 bases, and 7 bases separated the two germline ends. The CDR3 has 13 residues. CDR1 is SGHVS, CDR2 FNYEAQ, per germline. The sequence derives from a woman younger than 30 in good health. The chain joins TRBV7-6 to TRBJ2-1; no firm D call. Source material: blood. CDR3 residues: CASSLVSTNEQFF. CDR3 in DNA: TGTGCCAGCAGCTTAGTTTCGACCAATGAGCAGTTCTTC.